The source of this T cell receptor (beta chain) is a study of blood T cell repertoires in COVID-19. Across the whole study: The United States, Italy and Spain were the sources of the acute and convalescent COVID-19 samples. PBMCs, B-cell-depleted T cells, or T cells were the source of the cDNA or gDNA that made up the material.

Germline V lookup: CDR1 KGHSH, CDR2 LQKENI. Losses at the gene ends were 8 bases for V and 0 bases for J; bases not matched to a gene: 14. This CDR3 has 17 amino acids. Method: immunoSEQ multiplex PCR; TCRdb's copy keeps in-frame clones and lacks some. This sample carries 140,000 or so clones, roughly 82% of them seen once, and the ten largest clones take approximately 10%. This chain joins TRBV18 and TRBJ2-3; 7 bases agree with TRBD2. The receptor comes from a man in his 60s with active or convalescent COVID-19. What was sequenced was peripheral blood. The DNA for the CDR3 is TGTGCCAGCCAAGGAGGGCGAAGCGGGGCCAGCACAGATACGCAGTATTTT. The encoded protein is CASQGGRSGASTDTQYF.